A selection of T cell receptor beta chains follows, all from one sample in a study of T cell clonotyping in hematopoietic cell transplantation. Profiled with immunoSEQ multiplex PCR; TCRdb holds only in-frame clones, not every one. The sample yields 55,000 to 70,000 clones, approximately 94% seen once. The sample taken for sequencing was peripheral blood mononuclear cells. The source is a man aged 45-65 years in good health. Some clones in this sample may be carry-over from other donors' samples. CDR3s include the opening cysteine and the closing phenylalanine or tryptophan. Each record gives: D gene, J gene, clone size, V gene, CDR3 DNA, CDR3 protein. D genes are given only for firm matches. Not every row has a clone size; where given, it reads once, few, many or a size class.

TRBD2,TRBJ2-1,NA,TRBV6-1,TGTGCCAGCTCTGATGCGGGAGGGGCCTACAATGAGCAGTTCTTC,CASSDAGGAYNEQFF
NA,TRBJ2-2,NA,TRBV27,TGTGCCAGCAGTTTATCGTACGGGACCGGGGAGCTGTTTTTT,CASSLSYGTGELFF
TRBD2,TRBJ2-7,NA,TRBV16,TGTGCCAGCAGCCAACGGGAGGCCAAAACCTCCTACGAGCAGTACTTC,CASSQREAKTSYEQYF
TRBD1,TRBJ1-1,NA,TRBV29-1,TGCAGCGGGGACAGGGGACTGAACACTGAAGCTTTCTTT,CSGDRGLNTEAFF
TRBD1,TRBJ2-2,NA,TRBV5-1,TGCGCCAGCAGCTTGGCACAGGGGGCGCAGTCCGGGGAGCTGTTTTTT,CASSLAQGAQSGELFF
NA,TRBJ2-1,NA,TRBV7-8,TGTGCCAGCAGCTTAGGGGACCCACCATACTACAATGAGCAGTTCTTC,CASSLGDPPYYNEQFF
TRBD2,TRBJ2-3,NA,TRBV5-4,TGTGCCAGCAGTGATAGCGGGGGCACAGATACGCAGTATTTT,CASSDSGGTDTQYF
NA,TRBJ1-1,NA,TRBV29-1,TGCAGCGTTGCTACAGGGAGCACTGAAGCTTTCTTT,CSVATGSTEAFF
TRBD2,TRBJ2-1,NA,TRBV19,TGTGCCAGTAGCCCCCTAGCGGGGGCCTTCAATGAGCAGTTCTTC,CASSPLAGAFNEQFF
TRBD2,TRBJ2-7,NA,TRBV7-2,TGTGCCAGCAGCCTACAGGGGGGAAGCGGGAGGGCTAGGGCGGGATTC,CASSLQGGSGRARAGF
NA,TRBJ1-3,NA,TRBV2,TGTGCCAGCAGCACAAGGAACTCTGGAAACACCATATATTTT,CASSTRNSGNTIYF
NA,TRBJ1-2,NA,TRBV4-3,TGCGCCAGCAGCCAAGAATCAAGGGGTACCCATGGCTACACCTTC,CASSQESRGTHGYTF
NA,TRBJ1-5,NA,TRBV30,TGTGCCTGGAACGCAGGGAAAGATCAGCCCCAGCATTTT,CAWNAGKDQPQHF
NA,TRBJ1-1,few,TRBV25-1,TGTGCCAGCAAGACCGGGGGGGGCTCTGAAGCTTTCTTT,CASKTGGGSEAFF
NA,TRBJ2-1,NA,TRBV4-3,TGCGCCAGCAGCCAAGTCCGCGGCAATGAGCAGTTCTTC,CASSQVRGNEQFF
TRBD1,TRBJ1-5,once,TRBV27,TGTGCCAGCAGCCGCGACGGGACAGGGAGGCAGCCCCAGCATTTT,CASSRDGTGRQPQHF
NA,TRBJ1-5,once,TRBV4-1,TGCGCCAGCAGCCAAGAGATTGGACAGTTCTCTCAGCCCCAGCATTTT,CASSQEIGQFSQPQHF
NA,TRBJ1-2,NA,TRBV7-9,TGTGCCAGCAGCTTTCTCGGACAGATCTTGAATGGCTACACCTTC,CASSFLGQILNGYTF